The 29 T cell receptor beta chains reported below all come from one sample, sequenced in a study of T cell responses to AZD1222 COVID-19 vaccine. TCRdb keeps only in-frame clones here, not all; method: immunoSEQ multiplex PCR. The table lists approximately 130,000 clones, around 90% of them singletons, with under 6% in the top ten. The sample in question was peripheral blood, obtained 28 days after the second AZD1222 dose. The source is an adult who received the AZD1222 COVID-19 vaccine.

This chain links TRBV7-9 with TRBJ2-2, with TRBD1 as a possible D gene (6 bases). V was clipped by 5 bases and J by 3 bases, with 10 bases between them. Per the germline V gene, CDR1 is SEHNR and CDR2 is FQNEAQ (reference sequence). The CDR3 sequence is 14 residues long. The CDR3 is CASSRDTYTGELFF. CDR3 coding DNA: TGTGCCAGCAGCCGGGACACTTACACCGGGGAGCTGTTTTTT.

This chain links TRBV28 with TRBJ2-1; TRBD2 matches 10 bases. CDR1 and CDR2 from the germline V gene are MDHEN and SYDVKM. Trimming removed 6 bases from V and 4 bases from J; junction bases left unmatched: 6. The CDR3 has 15 amino acids. The CDR3 DNA sequence: TGTGCCAGCAGATTTCCTAGCGGGAGTTACAATGAGCAGTTCTTC. This sequence encodes CASRFPSGSYNEQFF.

This chain uses TRBV19 with TRBJ1-5; 7 nucleotides line up with TRBD1. V lost 4 bases, J lost 5 bases, and 2 bases stayed unmatched. The CDR3 runs 13 residues. Germline V CDR1 and CDR2: LNHDA, SQIVND (reference sequence). CDR3 residues: CASSTDRDQPQHF. DNA for the CDR3: TGTGCCAGTAGTACCGACAGGGATCAGCCCCAGCATTTT.

The genes are TRBV6-5 and TRBJ2-6; D ambiguous. This CDR3 spans 15 amino acids. Germline values: CDR1 MNHEY, CDR2 SVGAGI. The V end was cut by 6 bases, the J end by 0 bases, with 9 bases between. CDR3 sequence reads: CASSKTDSGANVLTF. DNA of the CDR3: TGTGCCAGCAGCAAAACAGACTCTGGGGCCAACGTCCTGACTTTC.

This sequence joins TRBV11-2 and TRBJ2-1, with D possibly being TRBD1 (7 bases). Trimming cost V 7 bases and J 0 bases, with 16 bases left between them. This CDR3 is 16 amino acids long. Germline lookup yields CDR1 SGHAT and CDR2 FQNNGV. This CDR3 reads CASNLRGTVSYNEQFF. CDR3 DNA sequence: TGTGCCAGCAACCTCCGGGGGACAGTCTCCTACAATGAGCAGTTCTTC.

The chain combines TRBV9 with TRBJ1-2; D might be TRBD1 (5 bases). CDR3 length: 15 amino acids. Germline loops: CDR1 SGDLS, CDR2 YYNGEE. The V end was cut by 0 bases, the J end by 4 bases, with 13 bases between. The CDR3 region has the DNA TGTGCCAGCAGCGTAGCAGACAGCCAGGGCTATGGCTACACCTTC. Its protein is CASSVADSQGYGYTF.

The gene calls are TRBV6-1 and TRBJ1-4; 10 bases line up with TRBD1. Losses at the gene ends were 9 bases for V and 8 bases for J; bases not matched to a gene: 6. From germline, CDR1 is MNHNS and CDR2 SASEGT. This CDR3 is built from 13 residues. CDR3 DNA: TGTGCCAGTGGGGACAGGGGAAACGAAAAACTGTTTTTT. Residues: CASGDRGNEKLFF.

The rearrangement joins TRBV11-3 to TRBJ2-2; 11 nucleotides line up with TRBD2. V lost 3 bases, J lost 4 bases, and 7 bases stayed unmatched. The CDR3 consists of 17 residues. Looked up from germline, CDR1 is SGHNT and CDR2 is YENEEA. The CDR3 sequence: CASSFVMGLAATGELFF. CDR3 nucleotide sequence: TGTGCCAGCAGCTTCGTAATGGGACTAGCGGCCACCGGGGAGCTGTTTTTT.

The chain carries TRBV6-5 and TRBJ1-2; possible D gene TRBD1, 5 bases. This CDR3 region has 14 residues. The V gene lost 2 bases and the J gene lost 8 bases, with 15 bases spanning the gap. CDR1 and CDR2 from the germline V gene are MNHEY and SVGAGI. Here the CDR3 reads CASSYRDSQTGYTF. For the CDR3, the DNA is TGTGCCAGCAGTTACCGCGACAGTCAAACGGGCTACACCTTC.

V and J are TRBV19 and TRBJ1-5; the match to TRBD1 covers 9 bases. The CDR3 is 14 residues long. V was clipped by 4 bases and J by 4 bases; unmatched bases: 2. Germline loops: CDR1 LNHDA, CDR2 SQIVND (reference sequence). The CDR3 DNA sequence: TGTGCCAGTAGTACGGGACAGGGAAATCAGCCCCAGCATTTT. Translated: CASSTGQGNQPQHF. The whole variable domain, remainder taken from reference TRBV19 and TRBJ1-5, is DGGITQSPKYLFRKEGQNVTLSCEQNLNHDAMYWYRQDPGQGLRLIYYSQIVNDFQKGDIAEGYSVSREKKESFPLTVTSAQKNPTAFYLCASSTGQGNQPQHFGDGTRLSIL.

The chain couples TRBV28 to TRBJ1-5; D might be TRBD1 (6 bases). Per germline, CDR1 MDHEN and CDR2 SYDVKM. V was shortened by 5 bases and J by 5 bases, with 10 bases between the two germline ends. This CDR3 comprises 13 residues. CDR3 protein: CASSPGADQPQHF. In DNA form, the CDR3 reads TGTGCCAGCAGTCCGGGGGCTGATCAGCCCCAGCATTTT.

The gene calls are TRBV5-1 and TRBJ1-2; a possible D gene is TRBD1 (6 bases). The V gene's germline CDR1 is SGHRS and CDR2 YFSETQ. CDR3 length equals 14 residues. The V end was cut by 0 bases, the J end by 6 bases, with 12 bases between. CDR3 DNA: TGCGCCAGCAGCTTGGATGGGGGCATGGATGGCTACACCTTC. It yields the protein CASSLDGGMDGYTF. Complete variable domain (other parts from reference TRBV5-1 and TRBJ1-2): KAGVTQTPRYLIKTRGQQVTLSCSPISGHRSVSWYQQTPGQGLQFLFEYFSETQRNKGNFPGRFSGRQFSNSRSEMNVSTLELGDSALYLCASSLDGGMDGYTFGSGTRLTVV.

The genes are TRBV28 and TRBJ2-3; D unclear. The CDR3 runs 14 residues. Between the trimmed V and J ends, which lost 6 bases and 0 bases, there was a span of 10 bases. Germline V gives CDR1 MDHEN, CDR2 SYDVKM. CDR3 loop: CASSSSKSTDTQYF. In DNA form, the CDR3 reads TGTGCCAGCAGCTCCTCAAAAAGCACAGATACGCAGTATTTT.

The count of this clone is one. The chain employs TRBV18 and TRBJ1-1; possible D gene TRBD1, 5 bases. The CDR3 consists of 13 residues. In germline, CDR1 is KGHSH, CDR2 LQKENI. V lost 3 bases and J 3 bases, leaving 8 bases between the germline ends. The CDR3 coding sequence is TGTGCCAGCTCACCCGGGGCCGACACTGAAGCTTTCTTT. Its protein is CASSPGADTEAFF.

The genes are TRBV27 and TRBJ1-5; tentatively, D is TRBD1 (5 bases). The CDR3 covers 15 residues. Trimming took off 1 base at V and 3 bases at J, with 10 bases between the two ends. CDR1 MNHEY and CDR2 SMNVEV come from the germline V gene (reference sequence). As DNA, the CDR3 is TGTGCCAGCAGTTTATGGGGCCAGCCCAATCAGCCCCAGCATTTT. This codes for CASSLWGQPNQPQHF.

Turning to this clone: One end of the junction varies from germline; a read error may be responsible. This chain's CDR3 is CASSSSSTGGADTQYF. CDR3 sequence (DNA): TGTGCTAGCAGCTCCTCGAGCACGGGGGGTGCAGATACGCAGTATTTT. The rearrangement joins TRBV7-7 to TRBJ2-3, with 7 bases lining up with TRBD2. Germline-derived CDR1 and CDR2 are SSHAT and FNYEAQ (reference sequence). The CDR3 is made up of 16 amino acids.

About this clone itself: The sample contains more than one DNA sequence encoding this CDR3. This rearrangement joins TRBV30 to TRBJ1-5; D perhaps matches TRBD1 (5 bases). Germline V gives CDR1 GTSNPN, CDR2 SVGIG (reference sequence). CDR3 length: 12 residues. V was trimmed by 0 bases and J by 7 bases, leaving 7 bases between them. The CDR3 DNA reads TGTGCCTGGAGTGTAAGGGGCCAGCCCCAGCATTTT. The encoded protein is CAWSVRGQPQHF.

V gene TRBV12-5 combines with J gene TRBJ2-5, with 14 bases matching TRBD2. Germline CDR1 reads LGHNT; CDR2 reads FRNRAP. This CDR3 is 18 amino acids long. Unmatched junction bases numbered 7, after V lost 4 bases and J lost 0 bases. CDR3 bases: TGTGCTAGTGGTTCCGGACTAGCGGGGGGCCCGTACCAAGAGACCCAGTACTTC. This encodes CASGSGLAGGPYQETQYF. Complete variable domain (other parts from reference TRBV12-5 and TRBJ2-5): DARVTQTPRHKVTEMGQEVTMRCQPILGHNTVFWYRQTMMQGLELLAYFRNRAPLDDSGMPKDRFSAEMPDATLATLKIQPSEPRDSAVYFCASGSGLAGGPYQETQYFGPGTRLLVL.

This clone has a single count. This chain links TRBV6-4 with TRBJ2-1; TRBD2 is a possible D gene (6 bases). Germline CDR1 and CDR2: MRHNA and SNTAGT. V was clipped by 5 bases and J by 6 bases, with 14 bases between them. This CDR3 has 14 residues. The CDR3 bases are TGTGCCAGCAGTAGGACTCCCGGGGGCAATGAGCAGTTCTTC. Its translation is CASSRTPGGNEQFF.

This clone was detected only once. The rearrangement links TRBV5-1 to TRBJ2-3, with 11 bases aligning to TRBD1. Looked up from germline, CDR1 is SGHRS and CDR2 is YFSETQ. The trim removed 5 bases at V and 4 bases at J, leaving 3 bases unmatched. This CDR3 has 14 amino acids. The CDR3 here is CASRDRGRSDTQYF. CDR3 coding DNA: TGCGCCAGCAGGGACAGGGGGCGTTCAGATACGCAGTATTTT. Combining the CDR3 with reference TRBV5-1 and TRBJ2-3 gives the whole variable domain KAGVTQTPRYLIKTRGQQVTLSCSPISGHRSVSWYQQTPGQGLQFLFEYFSETQRNKGNFPGRFSGRQFSNSRSEMNVSTLELGDSALYLCASRDRGRSDTQYFGPGTRLTVL.

This clone occurred many times. The J gene is TRBJ1-2, the V gene TRBV19, with 9 bases lining up with TRBD1. J lost 4 bases, V lost 4 bases, and 7 bases had no gene match. CDR1 is LNHDA and CDR2 is SQIVND in the germline V gene (reference sequence). This CDR3 is built from 15 residues. The CDR3 is CASSTDRGRGYGYTF. Written as DNA, the CDR3 is TGTGCCAGTAGTACGGACAGGGGAAGAGGCTATGGCTACACCTTC.

This chain connects TRBV5-1 to TRBJ2-3; 10 bases match TRBD2. Germline CDR1 SGHRS, CDR2 YFSETQ. This CDR3 comprises 18 residues. Germline trimming cut 4 bases from V and 6 bases from J; bases unmatched to any gene: 17. The CDR3 sequence is CASSPLLAGGRPTDTQYF. CDR3 in DNA: TGCGCCAGCAGCCCCCTCTTAGCGGGAGGCCGACCCACGGATACGCAGTATTTT.

This clone was found a few times. The rearrangement joins TRBV7-2 to TRBJ2-7, with 13 nucleotides matching TRBD2. CDR3 size: 15 residues. With 1 base clipped from V and 3 bases from J, the junction kept 0 bases outside the gene matches. In germline, CDR1 is SGHTA, CDR2 FQGNSA. The CDR3 sequence is CASSLGTSGGYEQYF. CDR3 coding DNA: TGTGCCAGCAGCTTAGGGACTAGCGGGGGCTACGAGCAGTACTTC.

The chain uses TRBV3-1 (or the pseudogene TRBV3-2) and TRBJ2-1; the match to TRBD2 covers 10 bases. Germline CDR1 is LGHDT and CDR2 is YNNKEL (reference sequence). Unmatched junction bases numbered 4, after V lost 3 bases and J lost 2 bases. The CDR3 consists of 16 residues. The CDR3 sequence is CASSHYSGRTYNEQFF. As DNA, the CDR3 is TGTGCCAGCAGCCATTATAGCGGGAGGACCTACAATGAGCAGTTCTTC.

This clone was seen once. The V call is TRBV7-3, the J call TRBJ1-1; D call uncertain. With 3 bases removed from V and 1 base from J, the gap between germline ends came to 6 bases. CDR1 is SGHTA and CDR2 is FQGTGA in the germline V gene. The CDR3 has 13 amino acids. CDR3 in amino acids: CASSFEGNTEAFF. DNA for the CDR3: TGTGCCAGCAGCTTCGAGGGGAACACTGAAGCTTTCTTT.

The J gene is TRBJ1-2, the V gene TRBV29-1, with TRBD1 as a possible D gene (5 bases). The CDR3 sequence is 15 residues long. V lost 1 base and J lost 8, with 20 bases in between. The V gene's germline CDR1 is SQVTM and CDR2 ANQGSEA. Written as DNA, the CDR3 is TGCAGCGTTGAAGCATCGGCAGGGCTCTTGAACGGCTACACCTTC. Translated, it gives CSVEASAGLLNGYTF.

V and J are TRBV28 and TRBJ2-7; TRBD1 aligns across 9 bases. The CDR3 is 17 residues long. The germline V gene has CDR1 MDHEN and CDR2 SYDVKM. The V segment lost 3 bases and the J segment 2 bases; nucleotides outside the gene matches: 11. The CDR3: CASSFSSGQGNPYEQYF. The CDR3 region has the DNA TGTGCCAGCAGTTTCTCCTCTGGACAGGGGAATCCCTACGAGCAGTACTTC. The full variable domain, its missing parts supplied by reference TRBV28 and TRBJ2-7, is DVKVTQSSRYLVKRTGEKVFLECVQDMDHENMFWYRQDPGLGLRLIYFSYDVKMKEKGDIPEGYSVSREKKERFSLILESASTNQTSMYLCASSFSSGQGNPYEQYFGPGTRLTVT.

The rearrangement links TRBV5-4 to TRBJ2-5; D is perhaps TRBD1 (5 bases). The germline V and J ends were trimmed by 3 bases and 5 bases, with 14 bases remaining between them. The germline gives CDR1 SGHNT, CDR2 YYREEE (reference sequence). This CDR3 has 14 residues. CDR3 nucleotide sequence: TGTGCCAGCAGCTACAGGATAGCCCGGGAGACCCAGTACTTC. It encodes CASSYRIARETQYF.

Only a few counts were recorded for this clone. V is TRBV30 and J is TRBJ1-2, with TRBD1 as a possible D gene (5 bases). Germline assignment: CDR1 GTSNPN and CDR2 SVGIG (reference sequence). V was clipped by 0 bases and J by 8 bases, with 16 bases between them. This CDR3 is 14 amino acids long. CDR3 sequence: CAWSVWSGTGGYTF. CDR3 DNA sequence: TGTGCCTGGAGTGTTTGGTCGGGGACCGGGGGCTACACCTTC.